The clone carrying this T cell receptor beta chain was counted only a few times. Its specificity is unknown. CDR1 and CDR2 from the germline V gene are GTSNPN and SVGIG (reference sequence). Trimming stripped 5 bases from V and 9 bases from J, with 16 bases between. There are 12 residues in the CDR3. The sample comes from a study of type 1 and type 2 diabetes patients. About the study: Donors were type 1 diabetes, type 2 diabetes, or nondiabetic controls.

Study outcomes and limitations: Highly-expanded CD4+ clones were few in type 2 diabetes, median one, over 3.5% of reads.

Amplification started from genomic DNA. The TCR beta CDR3 region was amplified using 30 forward and 13 reverse primers. TCRdb fed the multiplex PCR reads into MiXCR, producing one record per CDR3 protein. Seen here are a few hundred thousand distinct CDR3 sequences, around 47% observed once, and the top ten hold roughly an eighth. This clonotype originated in a young man with type 2 diabetes. This chain uses TRBV30 with TRBJ1-2; a possible D gene is TRBD1 (5 bases). The sample consisted of peripheral blood mononuclear cells (PBMCs). The CDR3 is CAWDTRDLSYTF. DNA for the CDR3: TGTGCCTGGGACACCCGGGACCTGAGCTACACCTTC.